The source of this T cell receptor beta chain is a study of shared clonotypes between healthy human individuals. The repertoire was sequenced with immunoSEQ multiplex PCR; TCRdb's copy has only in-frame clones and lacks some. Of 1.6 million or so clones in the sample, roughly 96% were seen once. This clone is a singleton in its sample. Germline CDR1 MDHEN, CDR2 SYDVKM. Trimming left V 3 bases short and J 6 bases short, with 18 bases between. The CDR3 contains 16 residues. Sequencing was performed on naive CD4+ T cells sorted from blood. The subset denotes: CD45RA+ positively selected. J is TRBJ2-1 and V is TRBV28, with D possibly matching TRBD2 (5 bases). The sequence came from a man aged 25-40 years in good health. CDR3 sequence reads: CASSLSGARFSNEQFF. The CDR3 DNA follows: TGTGCCAGCAGTTTGAGCGGAGCCCGTTTCTCCAATGAGCAGTTCTTC.